These 20 T cell receptor beta chains were all obtained from the same sample, sequenced in a study of human T cells and chemical hapten exposure. This sample's time point: pre-sensitization, week 0. Documented treatment: therapeutic diphenylcyclopropenone sensitization with weekly scalp DPC. TCRdb passed the RACE reads through MiXCR, listing each CDR3 protein once. This repertoire shows 350,000 to 400,000 distinct CDR3 sequences, roughly 5.3% found once; its top ten account for 2.5% to 3%. The sequences come from whole blood, collected in connection with sensitization to the hapten diphenylcyclopropenone (DPC). The receptors derive from a woman in her fifties or sixties with alopecia areata. Some clones in this sample may be carry-over from other donors' samples.

The V call is TRBV12-3 or TRBV12-4, the J call TRBJ2-5; D gene uncertain. This CDR3 is 15 amino acids long. V lost 1 base to trimming and J lost 2 bases, with 11 bases between them. Written as DNA, the CDR3 is TGTGCCAGCAGTTTAGGTCGTCGGCCACAAGAGACCCAGTACTTC. Translating gives CASSLGRRPQETQYF.

This clonotype was counted at least ten times. The genes are TRBV6-6 and TRBJ2-3, with D possibly TRBD2 on 6 matching bases. Deletions cut 6 bases from V and 3 bases from J, with 19 bases between. Germline V gene sequence: CDR1 MNHNY, CDR2 SVGAGI (reference sequence). The CDR3 is 16 amino acids. The CDR3 DNA sequence: TGTGCCAGCAGCCCCACCCGGAGGGACCGTACAGATACGCAGTATTTT. Translating it yields CASSPTRRDRTDTQYF.

This clonotype has only a few counts. The rearrangement links TRBV2 to TRBJ1-2; TRBD1 matches at 9 bases. The CDR3 spans 15 residues. The germline gives CDR1 SNHLY, CDR2 FYNNEI. Unmatched junction bases numbered 10, after V lost 4 bases and J lost 7 bases. CDR3: CASSVVAGQGFGYTF. CDR3 DNA: TGTGCCAGCAGTGTCGTTGCGGGACAGGGATTTGGCTACACCTTC.

This clonotype was seen ten or more times. This chain joins TRBV20-1 and TRBJ2-1; the D is unclear. This CDR3 is 10 amino acids long. The germline V gene has CDR1 DFQATT and CDR2 SNEGSKA (reference sequence). The V end lost 6 bases, the J end lost 9 bases, and 9 bases lay between the germline ends. This CDR3 reads CSASFSEQFF. CDR3 nucleotide sequence: TGCAGTGCCTCCTTTTCTGAGCAGTTCTTC.

This clonotype was counted between two and nine times. The rearrangement joins TRBV24-1 to TRBJ2-3; D not certain. There are 15 residues in the CDR3. V was trimmed by 2 bases and J by 0 bases, leaving 8 bases between them. Germline CDR1 reads KGHDR; CDR2 reads SFDVKD. CDR3 sequence reads: CATSDWTDSTDTQYF. Written as DNA, the CDR3 is TGTGCCACCAGTGATTGGACGGACAGCACAGATACGCAGTATTTT.

This clonotype has at least ten counts. The rearrangement links TRBV29-1 to TRBJ2-3; perhaps TRBD2 as D (6 bases). The ends were cut back, 6 bases at V and 4 bases at J, with 23 bases in the middle. CDR1 is SQVTM, CDR2 ANQGSEA, per germline. This CDR3 is built from 16 residues. CDR3 bases: TGCAGCGTGACGGGGGTTAGGGCTACGTTGGCAGATACGCAGTATTTT. Amino acids: CSVTGVRATLADTQYF.

A few counts support this clonotype. J is TRBJ1-2 and V is TRBV3-1; D call uncertain. This CDR3 is built from 13 residues. CDR1 LGHDT and CDR2 YNNKEL come from the germline V gene (reference sequence). Trimming took 0 bases from V and 8 from J, leaving 10 bases between them. CDR3 nucleotide sequence: TGTGCCAGCAGCCAAGAAGGCAGAGCAGGCTACACCTTC. This sequence encodes CASSQEGRAGYTF.

This clonotype was observed at least ten times. This chain connects TRBV3-1 to TRBJ1-1, with D unclear. CDR1 LGHDT and CDR2 YNNKEL come from the germline V gene (reference sequence). V lost 3 bases and J lost 1, with 9 bases in between. The CDR3 sequence is 14 residues long. The CDR3 nucleotides read TGTGCCAGCAGCCAGTGGGGAAAGAACACTGAAGCTTTCTTT. Protein sequence: CASSQWGKNTEAFF.

In this sample, this clonotype turned up many times. The J gene is TRBJ2-5, the V gene TRBV5-1; D may match TRBD1 or TRBD2 (5 bases each). Germline V lookup: CDR1 SGHRS, CDR2 YFSETQ. Trimming took 4 bases from V and 3 from J, leaving 10 bases between them. The CDR3 is made up of 13 amino acids. The CDR3 region is CASSPGPEETQYF. DNA for the CDR3: TGCGCCAGCAGCCCGGGGCCGGAAGAGACCCAGTACTTC.

This clonotype was detected many times. V and J are TRBV5-1 and TRBJ1-1; TRBD1 aligns across 7 bases. Germline CDR1 SGHRS, CDR2 YFSETQ. CDR3 size: 13 residues. V lost 3 bases and J lost 11; bases outside the gene matches: 10. The CDR3 region has the DNA TGCGCCAGCAGCTCAGCGACAGGGAGACAGGCTTTCTTT. Protein product: CASSSATGRQAFF.

This clonotype turned up a few times. V gene TRBV4-1 combines with J gene TRBJ1-2; TRBD1 might be the D (6 bases). Trimming removed 4 bases at V and 4 bases at J, with 22 bases between. The CDR3 totals 17 residues. Germline V gene lookup returns CDR1 MGHRA and CDR2 YSYEKL. In nucleotides, the CDR3 is TGCGCCAGCAGCCCCCAGATAGGGGGGACTCCACCCTATGGCTACACCTTC. It specifies CASSPQIGGTPPYGYTF.

This clonotype was seen many times. The chain uses TRBV4-1 and TRBJ2-3; the D gene is possibly TRBD1 (6 bases). V lost 0 bases to trimming and J lost 4 bases, with 8 bases between them. CDR1 is MGHRA, CDR2 YSYEKL, per germline. This CDR3 has 14 residues. CDR3 protein: CASSQEQGPDTQYF. The CDR3 DNA sequence: TGCGCCAGCAGCCAAGAGCAGGGGCCAGATACGCAGTATTTT.

The sample holds a few counts of this clonotype. The chain is built from TRBV28 and TRBJ2-3; no clear D gene. Germline loops: CDR1 MDHEN, CDR2 SYDVKM. The CDR3 has 12 residues. Trimming took off 5 bases at V and 8 bases at J, with 11 bases between the two ends. CDR3 protein: CASSQTWGTQYF. The DNA of the CDR3 is TGTGCCAGCAGTCAGACGTGGGGTACGCAGTATTTT.

The sample holds a few counts of this clonotype. V is TRBV9 and J is TRBJ2-1, with 13 bases fitting TRBD2. This CDR3 has 17 residues. Germline V gene sequence: CDR1 SGDLS, CDR2 YYNGEE. Trimming took 0 bases from V and 8 from J; bases not matched to a gene: 8. The CDR3 reads CASSVGPGTSGIDEQFF. CDR3 bases: TGTGCCAGCAGCGTAGGCCCGGGGACTAGCGGGATAGATGAGCAGTTCTTC.

This clonotype has ten or more counts. V gene TRBV5-4 combines with J gene TRBJ2-2; 7 positions match TRBD2. The CDR3 runs 15 residues. In germline, CDR1 is SGHNT, CDR2 YYREEE (reference sequence). V was pared by 5 bases and J by 4 bases, with 8 bases of the junction left unmatched. CDR3 in amino acids: CASRNLAGPTGELFF. CDR3 nucleotide sequence: TGTGCCAGCAGAAATTTAGCGGGCCCCACCGGGGAGCTGTTTTTT. The full variable domain, completed using reference TRBV5-4 and TRBJ2-2, is ETGVTQSPTHLIKTRGQQVTLRCSSQSGHNTVSWYQQALGQGPQFIFQYYREEENGRGNFPPRFSGLQFPNYSSELNVNALELDDSALYLCASRNLAGPTGELFFGEGSRLTVL.

There are many counts of this clonotype. The V and J genes are TRBV3-1 and TRBJ2-1; maybe TRBD1 (6 bases). Per germline, CDR1 LGHDT and CDR2 YNNKEL (reference sequence). CDR3 length: 15 amino acids. The V gene lost 6 bases and the J gene lost 3 bases, with 15 bases spanning the gap. The CDR3 reads CASSPGTPIYNEQFF. CDR3 sequence (DNA): TGTGCCAGCAGTCCCGGGACACCTATCTACAATGAGCAGTTCTTC.

For this clonotype: This clone may be a read error of a much larger clone one base away. The V gene is TRBV20-1, the J gene TRBJ2-7; the D gene is possibly TRBD1 (6 bases). Germline lookup yields CDR1 DFQATT and CDR2 SNEGSKA (reference sequence). There are 14 residues in the CDR3. CDR3 sequence: CSADHRERGDEQHF. The CDR3 region has the DNA TGCAGTGCTGACCACAGGGAAAGGGGAGACGAGCAGCACTTC.

This clonotype was observed a handful of times. The rearrangement uses TRBV30 and TRBJ2-5, with D hard to call. Germline V lookup: CDR1 GTSNPN, CDR2 SVGIG (reference sequence). The germline V and J ends were trimmed by 0 bases and 5 bases, with 10 bases remaining between them. The CDR3 runs 13 residues. The CDR3 loop is CAWSVAGRETQYF. CDR3 bases: TGTGCCTGGAGTGTGGCAGGTCGGGAGACCCAGTACTTC.

This clonotype has only a few counts. The chain recombines TRBV2 with TRBJ2-3, with D hard to call. V lost 7 bases and J lost 6, with 23 bases in between. Germline CDR1 SNHLY, CDR2 FYNNEI. This CDR3 is built from 16 residues. The DNA of the CDR3 is TGTGCCAGCACCCTAGGACCGGGTCGGGTAGTGGATACGCAGTATTTT. Translation gives CASTLGPGRVVDTQYF.

This clonotype showed up just a few times. V usage is TRBV6-1 and J usage is TRBJ1-5; D is perhaps TRBD1 (6 bases). V was pared by 4 bases and J by 11 bases, with 9 bases between. The CDR3 runs 11 residues. CDR1 and CDR2 from the germline V gene are MNHNS and SASEGT. CDR3 DNA: TGTGCCAGCAGTGTCGGACAGTCCCAGCATTTT. The encoded protein is CASSVGQSQHF.